The 7 T cell receptor beta chains below were found in one sample sequenced in a study of CD8+CD57+ T cells in acquired aplastic anemia. Only patients with CD8+CD57+ cell expansion on flow cytometry were chosen for sequencing. Genomic DNA constituted the template upon which TCR beta VDJ and CDR3 profiling was performed. A single record per CDR3 protein comes from TCRdb applying MiXCR to the reads. The table lists about 58,000 distinct CDR3 sequences, approximately 54% of them singletons, with 15% to 20% in the top ten. The material sequenced was sorted CD4+, CD8+, or CD8+CD57+ T cells (not recorded which) from PBMCs. These receptors all stem from a human donor with aplastic anemia.

Concerning this clonotype itself: Lacking the conserved final phenylalanine or tryptophan, this CDR3 likely reflects a read error. This sequence joins TRBV2 and TRBJ1-6; D ambiguous. The CDR3 loop spans 13 amino acids. Trimming took off 7 bases at V and 7 bases at J, with 11 bases between the two ends. The germline gives CDR1 SNHLY, CDR2 FYNNEI. The CDR3 bases are TGTGCCAGCACTTCGACACACAATTCACCCCTCCACTCT. Amino acid sequence: CASTSTHNSPLHS.

This clonotype came up many times. The chain recombines TRBV5-4 with TRBJ2-1; 14 positions match TRBD2. The V and J ends lost 2 bases and 4 bases, in that order; junction bases with no gene match: 5. Germline V gene sequence: CDR1 SGHNT, CDR2 YYREEE (reference sequence). CDR3 length: 17 residues. CDR3 sequence: CASSLMTSGGGYNEQFF. For the CDR3, the DNA is TGTGCCAGCAGCTTAATGACTAGCGGGGGGGGGTACAATGAGCAGTTCTTC.

This clonotype was seen ten or more times. The chain has TRBV9 and TRBJ2-1; no definite D call. This CDR3 has 12 residues. From germline, CDR1 is SGDLS and CDR2 YYNGEE. V gave up 0 bases and J gave up 11 bases, with 9 bases separating them. The CDR3 bases are TGTGCCAGCAGCGTAGTGGAAGATCAGCAGTTCTTC. It encodes CASSVVEDQQFF.

Ten or more counts support this clonotype. This chain joins TRBV7-2 and TRBJ1-2; the D gene is possibly TRBD1 (6 bases). The V end was cut by 5 bases, the J end by 6 bases, with 19 bases between. CDR1 and CDR2 (germline): SGHTA, FQGNSA. The CDR3 extends over 15 amino acids. DNA of the CDR3: TGTGCCAGCAGCATTCGTTTGGACAGCGGGGATGGCTACACCTTC. It is translated as CASSIRLDSGDGYTF.

This clonotype was seen repeatedly, ten times or more. The chain uses TRBV28 and TRBJ2-5; 8 bases fit TRBD1. Germline values: CDR1 MDHEN, CDR2 SYDVKM. This CDR3 spans 19 amino acids. Trimming took 5 bases from V and 1 from J; bases not matched to a gene: 18. CDR3 sequence: CASSTIDRGADALQETQYF. CDR3 DNA: TGTGCCAGCAGTACTATCGACAGGGGCGCGGACGCGCTCCAAGAGACCCAGTACTTC.

This clonotype showed up many times. This chain connects TRBV19 to TRBJ2-1, with D perhaps TRBD2 (6 bases). The ends were cut back, 1 base at V and 6 bases at J, with 13 bases in the middle. This CDR3 contains 15 residues. Looked up from germline, CDR1 is LNHDA and CDR2 is SQIVND (reference sequence). CDR3 sequence: CASSIGGGLINEQFF. The CDR3 nucleotides read TGTGCCAGTAGTATAGGTGGGGGGTTAATCAATGAGCAGTTCTTC.

This clonotype was seen many times. V usage is TRBV20-1 and J usage is TRBJ1-5; D is uncertain. CDR3 size: 15 residues. V lost 0 bases, J lost 4 bases, and 13 bases lay in between. Germline CDR1 is DFQATT and CDR2 is SNEGSKA (reference sequence). The CDR3 coding sequence is TGCAGTGCTAGAGAAGGAGGGTTTGAGAATCAGCCCCAGCATTTT. Residues: CSAREGGFENQPQHF.